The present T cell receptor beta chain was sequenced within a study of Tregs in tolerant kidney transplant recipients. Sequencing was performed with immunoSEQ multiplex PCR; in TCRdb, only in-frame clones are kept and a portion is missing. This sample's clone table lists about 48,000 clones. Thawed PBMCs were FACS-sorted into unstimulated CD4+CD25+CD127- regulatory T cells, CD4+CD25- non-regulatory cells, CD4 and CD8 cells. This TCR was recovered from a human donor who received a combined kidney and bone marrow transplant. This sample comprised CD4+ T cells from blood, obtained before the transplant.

The sequenced CDR3 bases are TGTGCCAGCAGTTTAGGCCTAGCGGGACCCGGGGAG. It translates to CASSLGLAGPGE. The full CDR3 sequence reads CASSLGLAGPGELFF. The V and J genes are TRBV28 and TRBJ2-2, with 9 bases lining up with TRBD2. The missing CDR3 end, 3 residues past where the read stops, is filled in from the germline J gene. Germline assignment: CDR1 MDHEN and CDR2 SYDVKM. After removal of 2 bases from V and 6 bases from J, the junction contained 4 bases not matched to a gene. The CDR3 spans 15 residues.